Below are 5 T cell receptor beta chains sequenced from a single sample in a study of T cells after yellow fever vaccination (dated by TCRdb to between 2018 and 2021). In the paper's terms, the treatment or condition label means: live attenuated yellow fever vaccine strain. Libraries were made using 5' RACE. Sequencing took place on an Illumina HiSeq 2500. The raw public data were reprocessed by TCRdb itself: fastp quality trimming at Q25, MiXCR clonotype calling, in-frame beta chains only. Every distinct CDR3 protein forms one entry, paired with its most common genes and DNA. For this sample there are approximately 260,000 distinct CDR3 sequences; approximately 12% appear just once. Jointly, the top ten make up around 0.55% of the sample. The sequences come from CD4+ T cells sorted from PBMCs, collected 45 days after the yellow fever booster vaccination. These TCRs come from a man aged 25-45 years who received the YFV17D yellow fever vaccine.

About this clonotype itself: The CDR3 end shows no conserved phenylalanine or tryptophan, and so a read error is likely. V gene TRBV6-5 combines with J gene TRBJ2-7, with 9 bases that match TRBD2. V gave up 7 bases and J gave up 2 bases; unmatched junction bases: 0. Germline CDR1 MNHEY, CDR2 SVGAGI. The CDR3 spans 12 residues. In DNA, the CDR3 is TGTGCCAGCAAGCGGGGGGCCTACGAGCAGTACTAC. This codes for CASKRGAYEQYY.

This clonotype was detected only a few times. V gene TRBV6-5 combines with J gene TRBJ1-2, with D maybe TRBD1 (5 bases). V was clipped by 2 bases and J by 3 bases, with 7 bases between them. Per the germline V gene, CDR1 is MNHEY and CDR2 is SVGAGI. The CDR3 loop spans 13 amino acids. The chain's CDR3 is CASSYGGYYGYTF. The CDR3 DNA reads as TGTGCCAGCAGTTACGGGGGTTACTATGGCTACACCTTC.

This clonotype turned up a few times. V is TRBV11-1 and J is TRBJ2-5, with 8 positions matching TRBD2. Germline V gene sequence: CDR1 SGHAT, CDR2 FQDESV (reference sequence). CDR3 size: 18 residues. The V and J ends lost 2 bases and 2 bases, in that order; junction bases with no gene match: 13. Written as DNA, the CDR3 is TGTGCCAGCAGCTTATTCGGGCTAGCGGGTTATGCTCAAGAGACCCAGTACTTC. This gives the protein CASSLFGLAGYAQETQYF.

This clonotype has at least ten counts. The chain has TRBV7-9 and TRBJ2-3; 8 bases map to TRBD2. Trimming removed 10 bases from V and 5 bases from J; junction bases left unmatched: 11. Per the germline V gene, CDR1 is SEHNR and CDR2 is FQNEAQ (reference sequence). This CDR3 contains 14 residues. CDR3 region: CATLYSGTRDTQYF. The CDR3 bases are TGTGCCACCCTTTATAGCGGGACGAGAGATACGCAGTATTTT.

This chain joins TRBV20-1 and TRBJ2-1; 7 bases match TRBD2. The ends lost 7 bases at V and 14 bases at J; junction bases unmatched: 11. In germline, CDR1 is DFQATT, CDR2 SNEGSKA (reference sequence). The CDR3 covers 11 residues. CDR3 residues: CSVTSGLDEFF. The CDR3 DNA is TGCAGTGTCACGAGCGGACTAGACGAGTTCTTC.